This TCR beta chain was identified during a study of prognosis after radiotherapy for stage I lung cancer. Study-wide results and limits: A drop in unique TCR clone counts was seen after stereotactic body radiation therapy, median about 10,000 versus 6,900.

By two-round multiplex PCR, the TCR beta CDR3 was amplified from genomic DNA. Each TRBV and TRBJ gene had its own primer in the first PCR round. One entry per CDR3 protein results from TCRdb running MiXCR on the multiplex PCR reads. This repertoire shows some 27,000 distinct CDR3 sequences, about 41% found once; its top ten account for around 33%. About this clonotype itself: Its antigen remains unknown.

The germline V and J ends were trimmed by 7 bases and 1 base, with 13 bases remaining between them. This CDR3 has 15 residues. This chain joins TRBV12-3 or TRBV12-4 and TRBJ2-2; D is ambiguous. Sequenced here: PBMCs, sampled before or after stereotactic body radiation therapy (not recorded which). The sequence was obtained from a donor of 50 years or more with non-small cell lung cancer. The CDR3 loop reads CASILHGWNTGELFF. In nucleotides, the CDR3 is TGTGCCAGCATTTTGCATGGCTGGAACACCGGGGAGCTGTTTTTT.